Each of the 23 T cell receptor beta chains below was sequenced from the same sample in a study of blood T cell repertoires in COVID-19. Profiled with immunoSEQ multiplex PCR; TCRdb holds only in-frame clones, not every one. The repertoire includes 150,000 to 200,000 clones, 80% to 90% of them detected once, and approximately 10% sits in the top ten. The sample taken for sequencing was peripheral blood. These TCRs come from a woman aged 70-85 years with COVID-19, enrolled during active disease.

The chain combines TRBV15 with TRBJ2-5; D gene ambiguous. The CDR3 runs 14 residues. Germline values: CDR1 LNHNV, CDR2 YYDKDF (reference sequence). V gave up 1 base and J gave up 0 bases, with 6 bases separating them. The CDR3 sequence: CATSRVHNQETQYF. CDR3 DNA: TGTGCCACCAGCAGAGTCCACAACCAAGAGACCCAGTACTTC.

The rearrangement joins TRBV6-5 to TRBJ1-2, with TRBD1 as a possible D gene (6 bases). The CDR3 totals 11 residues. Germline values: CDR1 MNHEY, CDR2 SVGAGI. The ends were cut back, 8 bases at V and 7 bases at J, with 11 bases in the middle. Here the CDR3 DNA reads TGTGCCAGCGGGGGGGCTCGTGGCTACACCTTC. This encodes CASGGARGYTF.

Here the CDR3 reads CASSPQRQSFNTEAFF. In DNA form, the CDR3 reads TGTGCCAGCAGTCCCCAGAGACAGAGCTTCAACACTGAAGCTTTCTTT. This chain links TRBV27 with TRBJ1-1; a possible D gene is TRBD1 (5 bases). The CDR3 is 16 amino acids. Germline V gene lookup returns CDR1 MNHEY and CDR2 SMNVEV (reference sequence). V was trimmed by 5 bases and J by 2 bases, leaving 18 bases between them.

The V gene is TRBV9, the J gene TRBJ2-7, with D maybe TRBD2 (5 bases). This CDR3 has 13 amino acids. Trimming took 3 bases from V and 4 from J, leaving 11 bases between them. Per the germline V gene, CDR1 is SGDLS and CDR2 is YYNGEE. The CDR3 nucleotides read TGTGCCAGCAGCGGTTGGACTGATTACGAGCAGTACTTC. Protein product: CASSGWTDYEQYF. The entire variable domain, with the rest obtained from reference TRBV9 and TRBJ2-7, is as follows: DSGVTQTPKHLITATGQRVTLRCSPRSGDLSVYWYQQSLDQGLQFLIQYYNGEERAKGNILERFSAQQFPDLHSELNLSSLELGDSALYFCASSGWTDYEQYFGPGTRLTVT.

CDR3 DNA sequence: TGTGCCAGGCGGGACGGCACAGATACGCAGTATTTT. This encodes CARRDGTDTQYF. The V call is TRBV7-2, the J call TRBJ2-3; possibly TRBD2 for D (6 bases). The CDR3 runs 12 residues. The germline V gene has CDR1 SGHTA and CDR2 FQGNSA. The germline V and J ends were trimmed by 9 bases and 1 base, with 8 bases remaining between them.

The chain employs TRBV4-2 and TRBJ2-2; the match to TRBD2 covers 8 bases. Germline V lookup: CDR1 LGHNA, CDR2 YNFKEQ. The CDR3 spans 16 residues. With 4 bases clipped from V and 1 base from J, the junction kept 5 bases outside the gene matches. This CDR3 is CASSLQAGENTGELFF. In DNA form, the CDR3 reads TGTGCCAGCAGCCTCCAAGCGGGGGAGAACACCGGGGAGCTGTTTTTT.

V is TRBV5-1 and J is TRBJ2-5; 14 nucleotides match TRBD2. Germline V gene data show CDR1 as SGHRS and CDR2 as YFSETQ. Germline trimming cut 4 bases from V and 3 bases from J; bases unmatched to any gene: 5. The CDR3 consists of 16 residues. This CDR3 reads CASSRTSGGPKETQYF. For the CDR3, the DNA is TGCGCCAGCAGCCGGACTAGCGGGGGGCCAAAAGAGACCCAGTACTTC.

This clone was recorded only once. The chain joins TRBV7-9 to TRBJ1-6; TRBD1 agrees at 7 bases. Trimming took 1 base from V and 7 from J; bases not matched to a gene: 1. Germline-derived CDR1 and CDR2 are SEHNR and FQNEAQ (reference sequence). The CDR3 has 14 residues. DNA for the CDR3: TGTGCCAGCAGCTTAGAGACAGGGAATTCACCCCTCCACTTT. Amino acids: CASSLETGNSPLHF.

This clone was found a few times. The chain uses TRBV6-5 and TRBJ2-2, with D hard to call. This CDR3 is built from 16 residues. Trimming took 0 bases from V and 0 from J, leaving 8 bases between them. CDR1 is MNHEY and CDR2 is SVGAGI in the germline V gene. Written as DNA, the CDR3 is TGTGCCAGCAGTTACTCGTTAGCTACGAACACCGGGGAGCTGTTTTTT. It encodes CASSYSLATNTGELFF.

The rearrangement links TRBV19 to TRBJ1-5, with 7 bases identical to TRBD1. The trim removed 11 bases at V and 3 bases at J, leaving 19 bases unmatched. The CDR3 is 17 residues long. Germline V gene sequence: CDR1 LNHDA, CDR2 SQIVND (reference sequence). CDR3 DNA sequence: TGTGCCTCTAGCCAGTTGGTTAGGGGGCGTGACAATCAGCCCCAGCATTTT. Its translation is CASSQLVRGRDNQPQHF. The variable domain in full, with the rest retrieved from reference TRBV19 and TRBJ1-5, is DGGITQSPKYLFRKEGQNVTLSCEQNLNHDAMYWYRQDPGQGLRLIYYSQIVNDFQKGDIAEGYSVSREKKESFPLTVTSAQKNPTAFYLCASSQLVRGRDNQPQHFGDGTRLSIL.

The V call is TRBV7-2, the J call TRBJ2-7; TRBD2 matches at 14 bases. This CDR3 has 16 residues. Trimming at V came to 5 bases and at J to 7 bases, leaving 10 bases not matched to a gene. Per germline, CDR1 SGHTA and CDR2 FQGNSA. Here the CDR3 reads CASSPRLAGGDLEQYF. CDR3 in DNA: TGTGCCAGCAGCCCCCGACTAGCGGGGGGGGACCTGGAGCAGTACTTC. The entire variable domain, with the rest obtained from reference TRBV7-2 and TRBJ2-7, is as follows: GAGVSQSPSNKVTEKGKDVELRCDPISGHTALYWYRQSLGQGLEFLIYFQGNSAPDKSGLPSDRFSAERTGGSVSTLTIQRTQQEDSAVYLCASSPRLAGGDLEQYFGPGTRLTVT.

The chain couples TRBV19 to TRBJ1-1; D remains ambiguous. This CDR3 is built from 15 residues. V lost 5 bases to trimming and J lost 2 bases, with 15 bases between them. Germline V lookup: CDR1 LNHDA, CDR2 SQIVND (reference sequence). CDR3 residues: CASSSVGSLNTEAFF. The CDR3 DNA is TGTGCCAGTAGTTCTGTGGGCAGTCTTAACACTGAAGCTTTCTTT.

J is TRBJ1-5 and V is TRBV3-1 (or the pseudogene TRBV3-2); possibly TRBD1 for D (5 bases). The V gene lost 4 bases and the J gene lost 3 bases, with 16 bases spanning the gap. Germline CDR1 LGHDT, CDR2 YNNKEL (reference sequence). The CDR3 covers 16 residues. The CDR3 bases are TGTGCCAGCAGCCCCCGGGGGGGAGGGGACAATCAGCCCCAGCATTTT. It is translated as CASSPRGGGDNQPQHF.

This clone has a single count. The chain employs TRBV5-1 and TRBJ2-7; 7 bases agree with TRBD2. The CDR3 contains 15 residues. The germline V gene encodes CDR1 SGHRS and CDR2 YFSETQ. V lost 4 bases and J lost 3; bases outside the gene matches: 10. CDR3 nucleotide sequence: TGCGCCAGCAGCCCCGGGGGGAAAAGGGTCTACGAGCAGTACTTC. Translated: CASSPGGKRVYEQYF.

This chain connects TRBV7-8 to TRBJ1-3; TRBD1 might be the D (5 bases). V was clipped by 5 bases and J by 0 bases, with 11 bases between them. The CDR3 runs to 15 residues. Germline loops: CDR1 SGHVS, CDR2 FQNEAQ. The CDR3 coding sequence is TGTGCCAGCAGCCTGACAGTTAGCTCTGGAAACACCATATATTTT. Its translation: CASSLTVSSGNTIYF.

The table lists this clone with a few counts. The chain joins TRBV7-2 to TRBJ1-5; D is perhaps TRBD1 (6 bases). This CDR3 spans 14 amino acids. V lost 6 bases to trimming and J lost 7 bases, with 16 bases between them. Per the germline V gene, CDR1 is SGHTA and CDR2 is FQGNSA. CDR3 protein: CASSQRGGGQPQHF. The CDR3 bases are TGTGCCAGCAGTCAACGGGGGGGCGGGCAGCCCCAGCATTTT.

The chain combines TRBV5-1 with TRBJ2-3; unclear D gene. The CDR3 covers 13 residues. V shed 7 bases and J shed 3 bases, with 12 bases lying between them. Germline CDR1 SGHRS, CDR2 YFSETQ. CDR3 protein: CASRRGRTDTQYF. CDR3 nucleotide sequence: TGCGCCAGCCGCAGAGGCCGGACAGATACGCAGTATTTT.

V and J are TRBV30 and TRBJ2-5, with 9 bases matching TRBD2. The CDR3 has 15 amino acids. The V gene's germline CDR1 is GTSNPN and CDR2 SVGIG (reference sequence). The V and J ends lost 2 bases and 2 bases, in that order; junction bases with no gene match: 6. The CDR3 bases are TGTGCCTGGAGTTTATCTAGCGGGGCACAAGAGACCCAGTACTTC. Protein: CAWSLSSGAQETQYF.

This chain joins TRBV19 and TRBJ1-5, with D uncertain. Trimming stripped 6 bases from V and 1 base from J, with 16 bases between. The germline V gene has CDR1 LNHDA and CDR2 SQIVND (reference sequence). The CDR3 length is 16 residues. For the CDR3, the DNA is TGTGCCAGTAGCAGCGGGCCGGGCATCAGCAATCAGCCCCAGCATTTT. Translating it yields CASSSGPGISNQPQHF. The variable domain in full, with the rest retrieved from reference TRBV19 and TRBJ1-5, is DGGITQSPKYLFRKEGQNVTLSCEQNLNHDAMYWYRQDPGQGLRLIYYSQIVNDFQKGDIAEGYSVSREKKESFPLTVTSAQKNPTAFYLCASSSGPGISNQPQHFGDGTRLSIL.

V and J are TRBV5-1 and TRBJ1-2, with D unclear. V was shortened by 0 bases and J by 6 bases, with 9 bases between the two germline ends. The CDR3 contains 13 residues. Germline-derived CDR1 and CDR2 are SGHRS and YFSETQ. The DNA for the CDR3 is TGCGCCAGCAGCTTGGTTGGAGGCGATGGCTACACCTTC. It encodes CASSLVGGDGYTF.

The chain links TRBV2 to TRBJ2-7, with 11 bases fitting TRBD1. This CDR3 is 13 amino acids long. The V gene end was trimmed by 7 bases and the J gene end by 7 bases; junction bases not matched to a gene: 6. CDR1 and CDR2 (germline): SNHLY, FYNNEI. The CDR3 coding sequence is TGTGCCAGCAACGGACAGGGGGCGCGGGAGCAGTACTTC. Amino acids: CASNGQGAREQYF.

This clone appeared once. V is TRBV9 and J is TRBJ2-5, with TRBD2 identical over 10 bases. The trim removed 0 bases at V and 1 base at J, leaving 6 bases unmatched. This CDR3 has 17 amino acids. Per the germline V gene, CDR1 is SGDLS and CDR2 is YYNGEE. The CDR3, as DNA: TGTGCCAGCAGCGTAGGAGCGGGGGGGTTCTTCCAAGAGACCCAGTACTTC. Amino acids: CASSVGAGGFFQETQYF.

CDR3 protein: CAWSNTYGYTF. For the CDR3, the DNA is TGTGCCTGGAGTAACACCTATGGCTACACCTTC. The chain has TRBV30 and TRBJ1-2; D call uncertain. CDR3 size: 11 residues. Germline V gives CDR1 GTSNPN, CDR2 SVGIG (reference sequence). Trimming cost V 2 bases and J 4 bases, with 5 bases left between them.